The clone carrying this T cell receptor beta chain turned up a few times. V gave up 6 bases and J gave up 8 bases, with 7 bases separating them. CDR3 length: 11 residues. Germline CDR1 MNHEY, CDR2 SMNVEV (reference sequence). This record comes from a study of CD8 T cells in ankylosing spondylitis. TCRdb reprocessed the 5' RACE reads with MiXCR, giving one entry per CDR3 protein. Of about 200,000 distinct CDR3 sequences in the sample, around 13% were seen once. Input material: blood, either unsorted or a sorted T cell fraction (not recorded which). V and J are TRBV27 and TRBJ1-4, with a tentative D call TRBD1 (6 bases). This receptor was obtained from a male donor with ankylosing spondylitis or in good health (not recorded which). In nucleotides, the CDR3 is TGTGCCAGCAGCCAGGGGGAAAAACTGTTTTTT. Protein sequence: CASSQGEKLFF.